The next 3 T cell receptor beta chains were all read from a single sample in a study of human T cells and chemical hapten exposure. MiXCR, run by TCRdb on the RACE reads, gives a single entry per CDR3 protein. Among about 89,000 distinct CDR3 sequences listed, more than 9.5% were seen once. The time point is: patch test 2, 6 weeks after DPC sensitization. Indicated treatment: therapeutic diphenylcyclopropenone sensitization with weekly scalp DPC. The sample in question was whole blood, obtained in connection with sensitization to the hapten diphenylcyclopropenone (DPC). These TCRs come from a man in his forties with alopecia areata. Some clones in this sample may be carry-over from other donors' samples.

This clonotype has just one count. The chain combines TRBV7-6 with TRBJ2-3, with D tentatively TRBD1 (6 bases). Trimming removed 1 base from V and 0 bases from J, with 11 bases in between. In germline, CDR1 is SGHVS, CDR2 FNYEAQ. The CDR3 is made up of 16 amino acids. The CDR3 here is CASSLVARGSTDTQYF. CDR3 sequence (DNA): TGTGCCAGCAGCTTAGTAGCCAGGGGTAGCACAGATACGCAGTATTTT. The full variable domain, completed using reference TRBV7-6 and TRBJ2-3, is GAGVSQSPRYKVTKRGQDVALRCDPISGHVSLYWYRQALGQGPEFLTYFNYEAQQDKSGLPNDRFSAERPEGSISTLTIQRTEQRDSAMYRCASSLVARGSTDTQYFGPGTRLTVL.

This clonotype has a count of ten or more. DNA of the CDR3: TGTGCCAGCTCACCAGGGGGGCTAGCGGGAGGCAATGAGCAGTTCTTC. The encoded protein is CASSPGGLAGGNEQFF. The genes are TRBV18 and TRBJ2-1, with 11 positions matching TRBD2. The length of the CDR3 is 16 residues. Germline-derived CDR1 and CDR2 are KGHSH and LQKENI. V trimming: 2 bases; J trimming: 6 bases; junction bases outside the gene matches: 6.

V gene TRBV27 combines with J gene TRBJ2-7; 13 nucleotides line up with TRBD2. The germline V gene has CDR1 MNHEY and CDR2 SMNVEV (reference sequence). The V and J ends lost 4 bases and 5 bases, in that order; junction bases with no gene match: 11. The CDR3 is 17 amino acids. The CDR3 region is CASSSHPGLAGIHEQYV. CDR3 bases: TGTGCCAGCAGTTCCCACCCGGGACTAGCGGGAATCCACGAGCAGTACGTC.